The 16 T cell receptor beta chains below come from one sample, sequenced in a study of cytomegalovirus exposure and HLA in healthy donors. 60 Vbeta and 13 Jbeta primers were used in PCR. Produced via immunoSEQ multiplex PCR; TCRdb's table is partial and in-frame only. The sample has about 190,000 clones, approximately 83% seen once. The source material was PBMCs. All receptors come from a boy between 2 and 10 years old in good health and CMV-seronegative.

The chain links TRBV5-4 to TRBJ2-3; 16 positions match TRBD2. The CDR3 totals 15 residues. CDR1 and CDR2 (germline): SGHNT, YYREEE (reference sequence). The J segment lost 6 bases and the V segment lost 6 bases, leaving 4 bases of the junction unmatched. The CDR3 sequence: CASKGTSGRGDTQYF. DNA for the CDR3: TGTGCCAGCAAGGGGACTAGCGGGAGGGGTGATACGCAGTATTTT.

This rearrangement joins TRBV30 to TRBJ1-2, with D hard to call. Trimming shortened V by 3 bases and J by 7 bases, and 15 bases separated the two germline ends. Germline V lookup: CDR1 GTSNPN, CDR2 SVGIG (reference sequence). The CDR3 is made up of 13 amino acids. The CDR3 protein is CAWSLRTSGGYTF. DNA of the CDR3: TGTGCCTGGAGCCTCCGGACTTCGGGTGGCTACACCTTC.

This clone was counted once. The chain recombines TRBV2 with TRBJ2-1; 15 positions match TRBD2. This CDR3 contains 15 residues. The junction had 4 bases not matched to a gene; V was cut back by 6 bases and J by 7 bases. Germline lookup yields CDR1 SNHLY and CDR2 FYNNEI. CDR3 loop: CASRPGLAGGNEQFF. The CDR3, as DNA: TGTGCCAGCAGACCCGGACTAGCGGGAGGGAATGAGCAGTTCTTC.

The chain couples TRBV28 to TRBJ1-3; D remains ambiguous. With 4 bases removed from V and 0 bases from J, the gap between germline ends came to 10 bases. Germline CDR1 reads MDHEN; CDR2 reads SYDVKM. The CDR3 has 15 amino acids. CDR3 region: CASSSSASSGNTIYF. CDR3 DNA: TGTGCCAGCAGTTCGAGCGCAAGCTCTGGAAACACCATATATTTT.

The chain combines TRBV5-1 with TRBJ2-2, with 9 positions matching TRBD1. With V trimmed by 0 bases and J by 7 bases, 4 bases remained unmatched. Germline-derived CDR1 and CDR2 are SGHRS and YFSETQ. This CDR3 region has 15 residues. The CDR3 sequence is CASSLETGGNGELFF. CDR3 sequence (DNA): TGCGCCAGCAGCTTGGAGACAGGGGGGAACGGGGAGCTGTTTTTT.

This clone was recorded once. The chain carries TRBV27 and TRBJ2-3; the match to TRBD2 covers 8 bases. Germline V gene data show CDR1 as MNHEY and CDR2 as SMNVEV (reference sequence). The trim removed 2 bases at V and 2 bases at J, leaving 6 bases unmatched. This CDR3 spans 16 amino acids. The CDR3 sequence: CASSLGTRPSTDTQYF. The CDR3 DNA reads TGTGCCAGCAGTTTAGGGACTAGACCCTCCACAGATACGCAGTATTTT.

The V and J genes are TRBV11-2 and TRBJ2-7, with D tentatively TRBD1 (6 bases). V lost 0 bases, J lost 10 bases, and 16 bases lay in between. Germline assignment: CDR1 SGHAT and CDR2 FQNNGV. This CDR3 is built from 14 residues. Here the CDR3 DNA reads TGTGCCAGCAGCTTAGAGGTGGCGGCTGGGGGCCAGTACTTC. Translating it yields CASSLEVAAGGQYF.

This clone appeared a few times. CDR3 nucleotide sequence: TGCAGCACCTGGACAGGGGGCTATGAAGCTTTCTTT. Protein product: CSTWTGGYEAFF. The rearrangement uses TRBV29-1 and TRBJ1-1, with 11 positions matching TRBD1. The CDR3 has 12 residues. J lost 7 bases, V lost 8 bases, and 6 bases had no gene match. Germline CDR1 and CDR2: SQVTM and ANQGSEA.

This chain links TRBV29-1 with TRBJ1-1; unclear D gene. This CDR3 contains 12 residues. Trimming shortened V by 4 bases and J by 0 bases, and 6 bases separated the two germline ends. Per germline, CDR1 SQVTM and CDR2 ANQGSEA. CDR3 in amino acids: CSVGLMNTEAFF. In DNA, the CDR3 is TGCAGCGTTGGACTTATGAACACTGAAGCTTTCTTT.

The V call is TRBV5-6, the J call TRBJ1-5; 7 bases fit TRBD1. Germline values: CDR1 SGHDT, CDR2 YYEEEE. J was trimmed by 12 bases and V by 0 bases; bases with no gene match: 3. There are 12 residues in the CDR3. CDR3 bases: TGTGCCAGCAGCTTGGGGACAGGCCTCCAGCATTTT. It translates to CASSLGTGLQHF.

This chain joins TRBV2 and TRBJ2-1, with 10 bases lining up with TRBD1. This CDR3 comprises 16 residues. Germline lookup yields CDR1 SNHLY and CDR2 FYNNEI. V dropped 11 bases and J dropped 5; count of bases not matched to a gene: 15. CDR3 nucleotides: TGTGCCTCCCAGAGAGTCCGGGACAGGGGTCACAATGAGCAGTTCTTC. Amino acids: CASQRVRDRGHNEQFF.

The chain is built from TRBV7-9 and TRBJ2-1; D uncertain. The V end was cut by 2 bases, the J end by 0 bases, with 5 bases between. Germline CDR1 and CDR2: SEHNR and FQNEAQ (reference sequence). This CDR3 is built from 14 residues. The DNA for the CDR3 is TGTGCCAGCAGCTTACCGAGCTCCTACAATGAGCAGTTCTTC. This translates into CASSLPSSYNEQFF.

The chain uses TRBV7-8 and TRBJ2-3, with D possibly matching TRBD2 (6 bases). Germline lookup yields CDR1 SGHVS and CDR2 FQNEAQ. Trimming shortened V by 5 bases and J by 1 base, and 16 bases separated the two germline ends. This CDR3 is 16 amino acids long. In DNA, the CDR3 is TGTGCCAGCAGCCCTAGGTTGGTAGCGGGCACAGATACGCAGTATTTT. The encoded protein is CASSPRLVAGTDTQYF.

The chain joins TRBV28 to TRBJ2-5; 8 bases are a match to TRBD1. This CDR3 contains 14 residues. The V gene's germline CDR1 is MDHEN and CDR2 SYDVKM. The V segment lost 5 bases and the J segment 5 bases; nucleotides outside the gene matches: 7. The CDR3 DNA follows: TGTGCCAGCAGTGGACAGGGCGTCAGGGAGACCCAGTACTTC. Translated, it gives CASSGQGVRETQYF.

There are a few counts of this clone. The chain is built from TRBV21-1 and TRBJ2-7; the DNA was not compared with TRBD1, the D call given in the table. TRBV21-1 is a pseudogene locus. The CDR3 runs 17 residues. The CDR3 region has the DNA TGTGCCAGCAGCAAAAAGGGTTATTCACAGGGATCCTACGAGCAGTACGTC. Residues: CASSKKGYSQGSYEQYV.

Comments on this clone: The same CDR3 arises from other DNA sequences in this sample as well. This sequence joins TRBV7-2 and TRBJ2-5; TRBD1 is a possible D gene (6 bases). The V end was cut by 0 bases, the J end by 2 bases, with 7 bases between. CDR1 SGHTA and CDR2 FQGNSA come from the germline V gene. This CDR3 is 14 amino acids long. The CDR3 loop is CASSLAGAQETQYF. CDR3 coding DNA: TGTGCCAGCAGCTTAGCGGGGGCGCAAGAGACCCAGTACTTC.